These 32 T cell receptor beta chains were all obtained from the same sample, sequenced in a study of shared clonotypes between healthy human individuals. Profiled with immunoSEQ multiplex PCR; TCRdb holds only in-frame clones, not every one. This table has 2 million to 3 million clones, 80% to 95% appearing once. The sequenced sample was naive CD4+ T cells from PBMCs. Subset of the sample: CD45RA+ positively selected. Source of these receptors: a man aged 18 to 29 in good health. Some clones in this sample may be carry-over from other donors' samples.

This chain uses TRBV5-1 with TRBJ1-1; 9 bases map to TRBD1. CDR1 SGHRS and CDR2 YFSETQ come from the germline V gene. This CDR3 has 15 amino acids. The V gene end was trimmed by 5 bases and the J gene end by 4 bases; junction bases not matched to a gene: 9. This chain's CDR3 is CASSSRTGGGTEAFF. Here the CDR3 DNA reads TGCGCCAGCAGTAGCAGAACAGGGGGCGGCACTGAAGCTTTCTTT.

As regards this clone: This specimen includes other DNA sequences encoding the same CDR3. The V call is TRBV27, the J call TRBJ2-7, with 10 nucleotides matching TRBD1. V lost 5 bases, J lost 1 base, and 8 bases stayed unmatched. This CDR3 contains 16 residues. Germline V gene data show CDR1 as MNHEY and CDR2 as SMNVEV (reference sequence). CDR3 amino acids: CASSPRDRGNSYEQYF. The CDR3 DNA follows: TGTGCCAGCAGTCCCCGGGACAGGGGTAATTCCTACGAGCAGTACTTC.

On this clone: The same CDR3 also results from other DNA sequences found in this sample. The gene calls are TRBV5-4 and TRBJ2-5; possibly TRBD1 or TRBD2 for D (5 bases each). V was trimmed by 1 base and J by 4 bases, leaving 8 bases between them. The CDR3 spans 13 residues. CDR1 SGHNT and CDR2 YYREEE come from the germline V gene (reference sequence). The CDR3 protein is CASSLSGTETQYF. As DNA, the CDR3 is TGTGCCAGCAGCTTGAGTGGGACAGAGACCCAGTACTTC.

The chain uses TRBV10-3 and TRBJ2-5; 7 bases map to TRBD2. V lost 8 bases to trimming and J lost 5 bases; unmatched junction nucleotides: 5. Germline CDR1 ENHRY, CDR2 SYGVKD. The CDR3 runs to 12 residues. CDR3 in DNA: TGTGCCATCGGGCGGGAGAAGGAGACCCAGTACTTC. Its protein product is CAIGREKETQYF.

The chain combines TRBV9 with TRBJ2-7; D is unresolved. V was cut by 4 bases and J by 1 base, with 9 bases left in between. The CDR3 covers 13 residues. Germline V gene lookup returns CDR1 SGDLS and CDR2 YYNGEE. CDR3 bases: TGTGCCAGCAGCCCCTCTCCGTCCTACGAGCAGTACTTC. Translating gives CASSPSPSYEQYF. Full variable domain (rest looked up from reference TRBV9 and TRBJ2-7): DSGVTQTPKHLITATGQRVTLRCSPRSGDLSVYWYQQSLDQGLQFLIQYYNGEERAKGNILERFSAQQFPDLHSELNLSSLELGDSALYFCASSPSPSYEQYFGPGTRLTVT.

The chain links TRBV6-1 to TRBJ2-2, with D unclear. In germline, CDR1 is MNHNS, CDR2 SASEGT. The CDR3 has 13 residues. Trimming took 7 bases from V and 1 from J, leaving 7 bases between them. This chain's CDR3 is CASMDGNTGELFF. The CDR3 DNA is TGTGCCAGCATGGACGGGAACACCGGGGAGCTGTTTTTT.

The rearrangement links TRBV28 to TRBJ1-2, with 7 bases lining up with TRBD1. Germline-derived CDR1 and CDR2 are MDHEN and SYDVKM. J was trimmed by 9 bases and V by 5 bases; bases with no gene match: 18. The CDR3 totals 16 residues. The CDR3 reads CASSPHPRQGVFRYTF. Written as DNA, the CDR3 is TGTGCCAGCAGTCCCCACCCCAGACAGGGTGTTTTTCGCTACACCTTC.

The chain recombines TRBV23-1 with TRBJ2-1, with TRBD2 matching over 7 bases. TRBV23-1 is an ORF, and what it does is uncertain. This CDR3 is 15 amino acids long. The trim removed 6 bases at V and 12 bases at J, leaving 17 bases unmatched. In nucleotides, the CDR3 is TGCGCCAGCAGCCACCCGGGGGGTCGTTCGGGTGTGCAGTTCTTC. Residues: CASSHPGGRSGVQFF.

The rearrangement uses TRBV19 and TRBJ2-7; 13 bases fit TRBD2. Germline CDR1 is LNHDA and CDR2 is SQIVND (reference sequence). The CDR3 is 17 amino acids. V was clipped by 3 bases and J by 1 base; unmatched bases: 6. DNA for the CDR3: TGTGCCAGTAGTATTTCAGGGACTAGCGGGAAATCCTACGAGCAGTACTTC. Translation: CASSISGTSGKSYEQYF.

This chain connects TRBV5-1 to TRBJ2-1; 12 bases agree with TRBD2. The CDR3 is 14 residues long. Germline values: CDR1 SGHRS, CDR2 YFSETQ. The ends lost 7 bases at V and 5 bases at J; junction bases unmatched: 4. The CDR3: CASGRLAGDNEQFF. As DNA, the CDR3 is TGCGCCAGCGGTCGACTAGCGGGAGACAATGAGCAGTTCTTC.

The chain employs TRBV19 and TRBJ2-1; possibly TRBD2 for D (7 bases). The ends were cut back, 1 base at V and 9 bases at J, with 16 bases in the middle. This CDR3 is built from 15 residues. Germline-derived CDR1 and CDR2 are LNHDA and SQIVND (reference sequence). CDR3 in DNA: TGTGCCAGTAGTATAGTTTCGGGGGGACACGTTGAGCAGTTCTTC. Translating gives CASSIVSGGHVEQFF.

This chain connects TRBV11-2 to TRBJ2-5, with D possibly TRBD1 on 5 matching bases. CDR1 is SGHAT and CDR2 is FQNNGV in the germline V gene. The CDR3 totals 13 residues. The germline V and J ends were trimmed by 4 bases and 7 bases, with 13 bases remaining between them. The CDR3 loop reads CASSYLGAGTQYF. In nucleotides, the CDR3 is TGTGCCAGCAGCTACCTAGGGGCCGGGACCCAGTACTTC. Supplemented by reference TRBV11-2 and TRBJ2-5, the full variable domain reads EAGVAQSPRYKIIEKRQSVAFWCNPISGHATLYWYQQILGQGPKLLIQFQNNGVVDDSQLPKDRFSAERLKGVDSTLKIQPAKLEDSAVYLCASSYLGAGTQYFGPGTRLLVL.

This CDR3 reads CASWAGAANSGNTIYF. The CDR3, as DNA: TGTGCCAGTTGGGCAGGGGCCGCCAACTCTGGAAACACCATATATTTT. The rearrangement links TRBV2 to TRBJ1-3, with a possible D match to TRBD1 (6 bases). Trimming pared 9 bases from V and 0 bases from J, leaving 18 bases between. The CDR3 loop spans 16 amino acids. The germline V gene encodes CDR1 SNHLY and CDR2 FYNNEI.

The CDR3 loop reads CASGLVRDRFSYNEQFF. In nucleotides, the CDR3 is TGTGCTAGTGGTTTGGTACGCGACAGGTTCTCCTACAATGAGCAGTTCTTC. The chain is built from TRBV12-5 and TRBJ2-1; a weak D match, TRBD1 (6 bases). The germline V gene encodes CDR1 LGHNT and CDR2 FRNRAP. The length of the CDR3 is 17 residues. The V gene lost 0 bases and the J gene lost 0 bases, with 12 bases spanning the gap.

CDR3: CASSYNRIMGEQYF. Here the CDR3 DNA reads TGTGCCAGCAGTTACAATAGAATCATGGGAGAGCAGTACTTC. The chain uses TRBV6-5 and TRBJ2-7, with D uncertain. CDR1 is MNHEY, CDR2 SVGAGI, per germline. The germline V and J ends were trimmed by 2 bases and 7 bases, with 15 bases remaining between them. The CDR3 runs 14 residues.

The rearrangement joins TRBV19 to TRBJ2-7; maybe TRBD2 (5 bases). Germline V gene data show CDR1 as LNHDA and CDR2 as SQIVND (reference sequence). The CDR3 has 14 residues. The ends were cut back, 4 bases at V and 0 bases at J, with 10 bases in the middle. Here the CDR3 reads CASSRASNSYEQYF. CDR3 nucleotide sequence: TGTGCCAGTAGTAGGGCTAGCAACTCCTACGAGCAGTACTTC.

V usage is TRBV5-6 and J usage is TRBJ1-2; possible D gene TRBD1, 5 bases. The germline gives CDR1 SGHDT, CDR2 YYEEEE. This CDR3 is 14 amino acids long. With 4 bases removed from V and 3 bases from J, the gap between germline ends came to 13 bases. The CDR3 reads CASSPGTYDYGYTF. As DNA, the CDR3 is TGTGCCAGCAGCCCAGGGACGTACGACTATGGCTACACCTTC.

This chain's CDR3 is CASSAIGASSYNEQFF. The CDR3 bases are TGTGCCAGCAGCGCCATTGGCGCCAGCTCCTACAATGAGCAGTTCTTC. The V gene is TRBV9, the J gene TRBJ2-1; D gene ambiguous. Trimming took off 3 bases at V and 0 bases at J, with 13 bases between the two ends. The CDR3 length is 16 residues. In germline, CDR1 is SGDLS, CDR2 YYNGEE.

The CDR3, as DNA: TGTGCCAGCAGCCAAGATACTGCGAGCTTCTATGGCTACACCTTC. Translating gives CASSQDTASFYGYTF. The chain recombines TRBV4-2 with TRBJ1-2, with D hard to call. The ends were cut back, 0 bases at V and 4 bases at J, with 12 bases in the middle. The CDR3 is 15 amino acids. Looked up from germline, CDR1 is LGHNA and CDR2 is YNFKEQ.

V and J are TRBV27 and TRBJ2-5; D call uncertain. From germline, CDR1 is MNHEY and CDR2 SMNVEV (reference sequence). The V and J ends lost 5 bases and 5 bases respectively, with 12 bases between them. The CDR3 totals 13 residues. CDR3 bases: TGTGCCAGCAGTCCGAGCCAACGGGAGACCCAGTACTTC. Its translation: CASSPSQRETQYF.

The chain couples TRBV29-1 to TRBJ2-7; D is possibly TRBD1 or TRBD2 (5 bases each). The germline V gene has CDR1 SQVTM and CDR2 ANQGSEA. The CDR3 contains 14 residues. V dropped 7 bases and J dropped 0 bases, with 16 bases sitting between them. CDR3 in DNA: TGCAGCGCCCTTACCGGGACCTACTCCTACGAGCAGTACTTC. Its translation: CSALTGTYSYEQYF.

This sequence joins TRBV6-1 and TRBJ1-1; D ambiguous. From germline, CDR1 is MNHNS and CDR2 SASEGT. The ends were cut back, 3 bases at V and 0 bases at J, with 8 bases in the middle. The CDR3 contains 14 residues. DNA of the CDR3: TGTGCCAGCAGTGAGGGCACTCTGAACACTGAAGCTTTCTTT. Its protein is CASSEGTLNTEAFF.

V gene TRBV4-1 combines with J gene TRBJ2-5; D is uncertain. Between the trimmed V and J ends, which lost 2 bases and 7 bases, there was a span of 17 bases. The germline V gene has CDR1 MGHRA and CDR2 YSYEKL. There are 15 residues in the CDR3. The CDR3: CASSQFTPTIGTQYF. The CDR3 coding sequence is TGCGCCAGCAGCCAATTTACACCAACCATCGGGACCCAGTACTTC.

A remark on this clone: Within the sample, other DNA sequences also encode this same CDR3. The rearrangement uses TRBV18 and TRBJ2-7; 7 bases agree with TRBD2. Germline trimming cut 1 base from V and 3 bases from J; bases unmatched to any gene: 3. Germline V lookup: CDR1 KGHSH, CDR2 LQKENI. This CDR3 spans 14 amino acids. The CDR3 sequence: CASSPQTGGYEQYF. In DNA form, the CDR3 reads TGTGCCAGCTCACCACAAACGGGAGGCTACGAGCAGTACTTC. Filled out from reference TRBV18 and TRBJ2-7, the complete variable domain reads NAGVMQNPRHLVRRRGQEARLRCSPMKGHSHVYWYRQLPEEGLKFMVYLQKENIIDESGMPKERFSAEFPKEGPSILRIQQVVRGDSAAYFCASSPQTGGYEQYFGPGTRLTVT.

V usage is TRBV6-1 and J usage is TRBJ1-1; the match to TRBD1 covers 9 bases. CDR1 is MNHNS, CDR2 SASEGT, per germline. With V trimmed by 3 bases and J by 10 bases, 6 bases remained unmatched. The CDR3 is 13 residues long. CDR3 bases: TGTGCCAGCAGTGACAAGGACAGGGGACGAGCTTTCTTT. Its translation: CASSDKDRGRAFF.

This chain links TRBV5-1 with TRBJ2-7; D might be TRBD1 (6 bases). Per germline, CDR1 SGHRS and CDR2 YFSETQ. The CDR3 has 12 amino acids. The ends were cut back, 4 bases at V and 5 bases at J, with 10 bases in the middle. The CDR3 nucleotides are TGCGCCAGCAGCGTGGACAGAAACGAGCAGTACTTC. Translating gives CASSVDRNEQYF.

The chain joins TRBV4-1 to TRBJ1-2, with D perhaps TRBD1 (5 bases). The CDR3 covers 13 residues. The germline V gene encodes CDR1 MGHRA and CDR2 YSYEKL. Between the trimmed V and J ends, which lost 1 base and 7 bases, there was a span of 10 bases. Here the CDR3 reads CASSQGVTGGYTF. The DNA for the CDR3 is TGCGCCAGCAGCCAAGGAGTTACAGGTGGCTACACCTTC.

CDR3 region: CASSPPGIHEQFF. The CDR3 coding sequence is TGTGCCAGCAGTCCCCCCGGAATACATGAGCAGTTCTTC. This chain joins TRBV6-5 and TRBJ2-1; D call uncertain. The CDR3 has 13 amino acids. Germline-derived CDR1 and CDR2 are MNHEY and SVGAGI. Trimming shortened V by 5 bases and J by 8 bases, and 13 bases separated the two germline ends.

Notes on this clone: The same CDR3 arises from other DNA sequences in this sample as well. In DNA form, the CDR3 reads TGCGCCAGCAGCTTGGCGGGGACCTCCACAGATACGCAGTATTTT. It codes for CASSLAGTSTDTQYF. The chain has TRBV5-1 and TRBJ2-3; the D call may be TRBD1 or TRBD2 (5 bases each). This CDR3 has 15 amino acids. The germline V gene encodes CDR1 SGHRS and CDR2 YFSETQ. Between the trimmed V and J ends, which lost 0 bases and 2 bases, there was a span of 10 bases.

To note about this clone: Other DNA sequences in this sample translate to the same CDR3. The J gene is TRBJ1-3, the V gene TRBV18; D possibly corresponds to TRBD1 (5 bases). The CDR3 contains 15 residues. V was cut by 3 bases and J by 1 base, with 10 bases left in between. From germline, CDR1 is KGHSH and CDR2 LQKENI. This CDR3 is CASSPDRGSGNTIYF. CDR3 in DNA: TGTGCCAGCTCACCTGACCGGGGGTCTGGAAACACCATATATTTT. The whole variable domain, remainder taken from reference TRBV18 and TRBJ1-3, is NAGVMQNPRHLVRRRGQEARLRCSPMKGHSHVYWYRQLPEEGLKFMVYLQKENIIDESGMPKERFSAEFPKEGPSILRIQQVVRGDSAAYFCASSPDRGSGNTIYFGEGSWLTVV.

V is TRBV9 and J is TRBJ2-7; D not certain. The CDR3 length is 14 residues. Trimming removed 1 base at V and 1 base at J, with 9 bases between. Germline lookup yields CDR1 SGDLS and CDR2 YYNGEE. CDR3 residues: CASSVLDLSYEQYF. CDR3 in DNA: TGTGCCAGCAGCGTACTCGATCTATCCTACGAGCAGTACTTC. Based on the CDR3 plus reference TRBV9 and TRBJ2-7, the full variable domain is DSGVTQTPKHLITATGQRVTLRCSPRSGDLSVYWYQQSLDQGLQFLIQYYNGEERAKGNILERFSAQQFPDLHSELNLSSLELGDSALYFCASSVLDLSYEQYFGPGTRLTVT.

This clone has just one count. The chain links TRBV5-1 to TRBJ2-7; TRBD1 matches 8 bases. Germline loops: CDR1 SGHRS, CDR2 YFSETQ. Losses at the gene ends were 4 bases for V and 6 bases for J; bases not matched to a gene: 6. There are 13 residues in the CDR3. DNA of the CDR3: TGCGCCAGCAGCAGCCCAGACAGGGGCGAGCAGTACTTC. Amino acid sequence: CASSSPDRGEQYF.